These 17 T cell receptor beta chains originate from one sample sequenced in a study of blood T cell repertoires in COVID-19. The repertoire was sequenced with immunoSEQ multiplex PCR; TCRdb's copy has only in-frame clones and lacks some. The data show over 300,000 clones, with around 85% seen just once and less than 2.5% held by the top ten. Sequencing used PBMCs or T cells enriched from blood (not recorded which). The receptor source for this set is a man aged 25-45 years who had recovered from COVID-19.

V gene TRBV2 combines with J gene TRBJ1-3; D gene uncertain. The germline V gene encodes CDR1 SNHLY and CDR2 FYNNEI. This CDR3 is built from 14 residues. V was clipped by 3 bases and J by 2 bases, with 8 bases between them. The CDR3 nucleotides are TGTGCCAGCAGTGAGGGGAGACCTGGAAACACCATATATTTT. Amino acids: CASSEGRPGNTIYF.

This clone was seen a single time. The chain uses TRBV18 and TRBJ2-7; D is perhaps TRBD1 (6 bases). Germline values: CDR1 KGHSH, CDR2 LQKENI. The germline V and J ends were trimmed by 2 bases and 3 bases, with 8 bases remaining between them. This CDR3 contains 13 residues. The CDR3 coding sequence is TGTGCCAGCTCACCAGGGACACTCTACGAGCAGTACTTC. It translates to CASSPGTLYEQYF.

In its sample, this clone was seen a few times. This chain links TRBV18 with TRBJ2-4; D is unclear. The CDR3 consists of 14 residues. CDR1 is KGHSH and CDR2 is LQKENI in the germline V gene. The V end lost 3 bases, the J end lost 2 bases, and 8 bases lay between the germline ends. CDR3 sequence reads: CASSPEAPKNIQYF. The DNA of the CDR3 is TGTGCCAGCTCACCTGAGGCCCCCAAAAACATTCAGTACTTC.

The chain has TRBV7-9 and TRBJ2-3; D call uncertain. CDR3 length: 13 residues. The V gene's germline CDR1 is SEHNR and CDR2 FQNEAQ (reference sequence). V was trimmed by 4 bases and J by 3 bases, leaving 8 bases between them. The CDR3 here is CASSSPGTDTQYF. CDR3 in DNA: TGTGCCAGCAGCTCCCCCGGGACAGATACGCAGTATTTT.

The chain is built from TRBV6-1 and TRBJ1-3, with D maybe TRBD1 (5 bases). The CDR3 runs 15 residues. The V and J ends lost 3 bases and 4 bases respectively, with 13 bases between them. Germline CDR1 and CDR2: MNHNS and SASEGT. The chain's CDR3 is CASSEIRVMGNTIYF. The CDR3 coding sequence is TGTGCCAGCAGTGAGATCAGGGTAATGGGAAACACCATATATTTT.

The V and J genes are TRBV7-2 and TRBJ2-3; 8 bases line up with TRBD2. The CDR3 sequence is 17 residues long. V shed 3 bases and J 4 bases; nucleotides not matched to a gene: 12. CDR1 and CDR2 (germline): SGHTA, FQGNSA. For the CDR3, the DNA is TGTGCCAGCAGCTTTTCGGGGCGGGGGGCTGTGTCAGATACGCAGTATTTT. It codes for CASSFSGRGAVSDTQYF.

The chain uses TRBV12-5 and TRBJ1-1, with D unclear. CDR1 is LGHNT and CDR2 is FRNRAP in the germline V gene. V dropped 0 bases and J dropped 4 bases, with 9 bases sitting between them. The CDR3 runs to 14 residues. In DNA, the CDR3 is TGTGCTAGTGGTTTGGTCGTCGGAGCCACTGAAGCTTTCTTT. Its protein product is CASGLVVGATEAFF.

This clone was detected a few times. The J gene is TRBJ2-1, the V gene TRBV20-1; D perhaps matches TRBD2 (5 bases). This CDR3 has 11 amino acids. Germline V lookup: CDR1 DFQATT, CDR2 SNEGSKA (reference sequence). Trimming removed 5 bases from V and 7 bases from J, with 9 bases in between. The DNA for the CDR3 is TGCAGTGCTGAGGAGGCGAATGAGCAGTTCTTC. Translating gives CSAEEANEQFF.

The CDR3 bases are TGTGCCAGCAGCTTGGTCGGGGGGGCCCGCACAGATACGCAGTATTTT. Encoded protein: CASSLVGGARTDTQYF. The chain carries TRBV5-6 and TRBJ2-3; 8 nucleotides match TRBD2. J lost 1 base, V lost 0 bases, and 4 bases had no gene match. The CDR3 is made up of 16 amino acids. Germline V CDR1 and CDR2: SGHDT, YYEEEE.

The chain joins TRBV5-1 to TRBJ1-5, with 7 bases lining up with TRBD1. After removal of 0 bases from V and 7 bases from J, the junction contained 4 bases not matched to a gene. Germline CDR1 is SGHRS and CDR2 is YFSETQ. This CDR3 is built from 14 residues. The CDR3 protein is CASSLGTGPQPQHF. The CDR3 bases are TGCGCCAGCAGCTTGGGGACAGGTCCCCAGCCCCAGCATTTT.

This chain connects TRBV5-6 to TRBJ1-1; a possible D gene is TRBD1 (5 bases). The CDR3 has 13 residues. Germline CDR1 and CDR2: SGHDT and YYEEEE. Between the trimmed V and J ends, which lost 4 bases and 6 bases, there was a span of 13 bases. Here the CDR3 DNA reads TGTGCCAGCAGCCAAATGACAGTCTCTGAAGCTTTCTTT. Translating gives CASSQMTVSEAFF. Looking up the rest from reference TRBV5-6 and TRBJ1-1 gives the full variable domain: DAGVTQSPTHLIKTRGQQVTLRCSPKSGHDTVSWYQQALGQGPQFIFQYYEEEERQRGNFPDRFSGHQFPNYSSELNVNALLLGDSALYLCASSQMTVSEAFFGQGTRLTVV.

This chain connects TRBV29-1 to TRBJ1-1; the D is unclear. Per germline, CDR1 SQVTM and CDR2 ANQGSEA. V lost 4 bases and J 7 bases, leaving 16 bases between the germline ends. The CDR3 runs 13 residues. CDR3 protein: CSVVRRMTFEAFF. The CDR3 DNA follows: TGCAGCGTTGTTAGACGGATGACTTTTGAAGCTTTCTTT. Drawing the rest from reference TRBV29-1 and TRBJ1-1, the complete variable domain is SAVISQKPSRDICQRGTSLTIQCQVDSQVTMMFWYRQQPGQSLTLIATANQGSEATYESGFVIDKFPISRPNLTFSTLTVSNMSPEDSSIYLCSVVRRMTFEAFFGQGTRLTVV.

The table lists this clone with a count of one. The V and J genes are TRBV7-2 and TRBJ1-2; D is undetermined. This CDR3 is 17 amino acids long. Germline CDR1 SGHTA, CDR2 FQGNSA. V lost 0 bases to trimming and J lost 0 bases, with 14 bases between them. CDR3 protein: CASSLATTRTTNYGYTF. The CDR3 nucleotides are TGTGCCAGCAGCTTAGCCACCACCAGAACGACTAACTATGGCTACACCTTC.

This chain uses TRBV7-6 with TRBJ2-3; 9 bases are shared with TRBD1. This CDR3 has 16 residues. V shed 3 bases and J 4 bases; nucleotides not matched to a gene: 8. Germline-derived CDR1 and CDR2 are SGHVS and FNYEAQ. The CDR3 DNA follows: TGTGCCAGCAGCTTTCTAGACAGGGGGGGACCAGATACGCAGTATTTT. Encoded protein: CASSFLDRGGPDTQYF.

V usage is TRBV30 and J usage is TRBJ1-1; 10 nucleotides line up with TRBD1. The CDR3 length is 13 residues. V shed 2 bases and J 7 bases; nucleotides not matched to a gene: 4. Per the germline V gene, CDR1 is GTSNPN and CDR2 is SVGIG (reference sequence). The CDR3 loop reads CAWSYRTGGEAFF. Here the CDR3 DNA reads TGTGCCTGGAGTTACCGGACAGGGGGTGAAGCTTTCTTT.

J is TRBJ1-1 and V is TRBV5-3; TRBD1 matches at 8 bases. TRBV5-3 qualifies as an ORF whose function is uncertain. This CDR3 has 13 amino acids. Losses at the gene ends were 4 bases for V and 7 bases for J; bases not matched to a gene: 6. The CDR3 region is CARSQTGVREAFF. In DNA form, the CDR3 reads TGTGCCAGAAGCCAGACAGGGGTTCGTGAAGCTTTCTTT.

The V and J genes are TRBV5-1 and TRBJ1-1; D not resolved. In germline, CDR1 is SGHRS, CDR2 YFSETQ. Trimming took off 2 bases at V and 5 bases at J, with 16 bases between the two ends. This CDR3 has 15 amino acids. The CDR3 region is CASSFGFSEGTEAFF. CDR3 sequence (DNA): TGCGCCAGCAGCTTCGGGTTCTCCGAGGGAACTGAAGCTTTCTTT.